These 19 T cell receptor beta chains share one sample of origin, sequenced in a study of CD8 T cells in Susac syndrome. It was with random hexamers that roughly 0.45 to 1 ug RNA was reverse transcribed. Using its own MiXCR run on the immunoSEQ multiplex PCR reads, TCRdb lists one record per CDR3 protein. The data show roughly 190,000 distinct CDR3 sequences, roughly 90% seen once. Material for sequencing was CD4+ T cells from PBMCs. The receptors shown here come from a human donor with Susac syndrome.

The chain combines TRBV6-5 with TRBJ1-4; 7 nucleotides align to TRBD1. V was pared by 5 bases and J by 8 bases, with 2 bases of the junction left unmatched. The CDR3 extends over 12 amino acids. Per germline, CDR1 MNHEY and CDR2 SVGAGI. The CDR3: CASSQDREKLFF. The CDR3 bases are TGTGCCAGCAGTCAGGACAGGGAAAAACTGTTTTTT.

The chain recombines TRBV20-1 with TRBJ2-7; D possibly corresponds to TRBD2 (6 bases). This CDR3 spans 14 amino acids. With 0 bases removed from V and 3 bases from J, the gap between germline ends came to 12 bases. Germline CDR1 reads DFQATT; CDR2 reads SNEGSKA (reference sequence). As DNA, the CDR3 is TGCAGTGCTAGAGATCCCTCGGGGGTCTACGAGCAGTACTTC. As protein: CSARDPSGVYEQYF.

This chain uses TRBV5-1 with TRBJ2-1, with TRBD1 matching over 8 bases. V gave up 4 bases and J gave up 0 bases; unmatched junction bases: 3. In germline, CDR1 is SGHRS, CDR2 YFSETQ. The CDR3 spans 15 residues. The CDR3 DNA is TGCGCCAGCAGCGCGGACAGGGCCTCCTACAATGAGCAGTTCTTC. It specifies CASSADRASYNEQFF.

The chain recombines TRBV5-1 with TRBJ1-2, with 9 bases matching TRBD1. V was pared by 5 bases and J by 7 bases, with 12 bases of the junction left unmatched. From germline, CDR1 is SGHRS and CDR2 YFSETQ. The CDR3 runs 15 residues. The CDR3 sequence is CASRTPGQGITGYTF. CDR3 in DNA: TGCGCCAGCAGAACCCCGGGACAGGGAATTACTGGCTACACCTTC.

This chain links TRBV20-1 with TRBJ2-7, with D maybe TRBD2 (6 bases). The germline V gene has CDR1 DFQATT and CDR2 SNEGSKA (reference sequence). The CDR3 loop spans 12 amino acids. Trimming removed 3 bases at V and 4 bases at J, with 10 bases between. Written as DNA, the CDR3 is TGCAGTGCTAGGGCGGGGAGTTACGAGCAGTACTTC. Translated: CSARAGSYEQYF.

The genes are TRBV7-9 and TRBJ2-7, with 11 bases fitting TRBD1. Trimming at V came to 5 bases and at J to 3 bases, leaving 9 bases not matched to a gene. Germline V gene lookup returns CDR1 SEHNR and CDR2 FQNEAQ (reference sequence). This CDR3 is 16 amino acids long. The CDR3 spells CASSPPGQGAFYEQYF. The CDR3 coding sequence is TGTGCCAGCAGCCCTCCCGGACAGGGGGCATTCTACGAGCAGTACTTC.

The gene calls are TRBV19 and TRBJ1-5; 11 bases agree with TRBD1. CDR3 length: 15 residues. The V and J ends lost 4 bases and 8 bases, in that order; junction bases with no gene match: 7. The germline CDR1 and CDR2 sequences are LNHDA and SQIVND (reference sequence). The CDR3, as DNA: TGTGCCAGTAGTACCCGGACAGGGGGCACGAAGCCCCAGCATTTT. Its translation is CASSTRTGGTKPQHF.

The rearrangement joins TRBV6-2 or TRBV6-3 to TRBJ2-1; D tentatively fits TRBD1 or TRBD2 (6 bases each). Germline V gives CDR1 MNHEY, CDR2 SVGEGT. Trimming shortened V by 7 bases and J by 4 bases, and 17 bases separated the two germline ends. CDR3 length: 15 amino acids. The CDR3 reads CASTDVGGEYNEQFF. The CDR3 coding sequence is TGTGCCAGCACCGACGTGGGGGGCGAATACAATGAGCAGTTCTTC.

The chain has TRBV20-1 and TRBJ2-1, with 9 bases aligning to TRBD2. The germline CDR1 and CDR2 sequences are DFQATT and SNEGSKA (reference sequence). V lost 5 bases, J lost 9 bases, and 11 bases stayed unmatched. The CDR3 loop spans 14 amino acids. For the CDR3, the DNA is TGCAGTGCTCAACTGCGGGGGGGTCGTGCTGAGCAGTTCTTC. Translated: CSAQLRGGRAEQFF.

The chain is built from TRBV7-3 and TRBJ1-1; D is ambiguous. CDR3 length: 14 residues. The V end was cut by 0 bases, the J end by 4 bases, with 9 bases between. Germline CDR1 and CDR2: SGHTA and FQGTGA. The CDR3 here is CASSLTDGSTEAFF. CDR3 DNA sequence: TGTGCCAGCAGCTTAACGGATGGGAGCACTGAAGCTTTCTTT.

Only one count was recorded for this clonotype. The chain carries TRBV19 and TRBJ2-3; tentative D call: TRBD1 (6 bases). The CDR3 length is 15 residues. V was shortened by 1 base and J by 4 bases, with 12 bases between the two germline ends. Germline values: CDR1 LNHDA, CDR2 SQIVND (reference sequence). The DNA of the CDR3 is TGTGCCAGTAGTATAGTAAACAGGGATCCAGATACGCAGTATTTT. It specifies CASSIVNRDPDTQYF.

The chain carries TRBV9 and TRBJ2-6; perhaps TRBD2 as D (5 bases). CDR1 and CDR2 from the germline V gene are SGDLS and YYNGEE. V dropped 3 bases and J dropped 2 bases, with 6 bases sitting between them. CDR3 length: 14 amino acids. The CDR3 region has the DNA TGTGCCAGCAGCGCCGGGACTGGGGCCAACGTCCTGACTTTC. Translated, it gives CASSAGTGANVLTF.

The chain recombines TRBV7-9 with TRBJ2-1; 11 bases fit TRBD2. With 4 bases clipped from V and 7 bases from J, the junction kept 6 bases outside the gene matches. Germline CDR1 reads SEHNR; CDR2 reads FQNEAQ (reference sequence). This CDR3 is 15 amino acids long. The CDR3 loop is CASSYSGRAGNEQFF. CDR3 nucleotides: TGTGCCAGCAGCTATAGCGGGAGGGCCGGTAATGAGCAGTTCTTC.

This rearrangement joins TRBV5-1 to TRBJ1-2, with D maybe TRBD1 (5 bases). CDR3 length equals 14 residues. V was cut by 4 bases and J by 4 bases, with 14 bases left in between. CDR1 is SGHRS and CDR2 is YFSETQ in the germline V gene. This CDR3 reads CASSDPGLIYGYTF. CDR3 DNA: TGCGCCAGCAGCGACCCGGGACTCATCTATGGCTACACCTTC.

Only one count was recorded for this clonotype. The chain combines TRBV28 with TRBJ2-7; 7 bases agree with TRBD1. With V trimmed by 7 bases and J by 2 bases, 8 bases remained unmatched. CDR3 size: 14 residues. Germline V gives CDR1 MDHEN, CDR2 SYDVKM. CDR3 region: CASKGFQGAYEQYF. The CDR3, as DNA: TGTGCCAGCAAGGGGTTTCAGGGGGCCTACGAGCAGTACTTC.

J is TRBJ2-7 and V is TRBV10-3; 12 nucleotides agree with TRBD1. Germline CDR1 ENHRY, CDR2 SYGVKD. V shed 6 bases and J 7 bases; nucleotides not matched to a gene: 10. The CDR3 is made up of 15 amino acids. Here the CDR3 reads CAISGTGGDSGEQYF. The DNA of the CDR3 is TGTGCCATCAGCGGGACAGGGGGCGACTCAGGGGAGCAGTACTTC.

In nucleotides, the CDR3 is TGTGCCAGCAGTTACGGAAACATTCAGTACTTC. It encodes CASSYGNIQYF. V and J are TRBV6-5 and TRBJ2-4; D is ambiguous. V lost 2 bases to trimming and J lost 6 bases, with 2 bases between them. Germline assignment: CDR1 MNHEY and CDR2 SVGAGI. There are 11 residues in the CDR3.

The gene calls are TRBV10-3 and TRBJ2-2; D not resolved. Germline V lookup: CDR1 ENHRY, CDR2 SYGVKD. V was trimmed by 5 bases and J by 3 bases, leaving 13 bases between them. This CDR3 spans 15 amino acids. The CDR3 coding sequence is TGTGCCATCAGTAGGTCGGATGGGGACACCGGGGAGCTGTTTTTT. It is translated as CAISRSDGDTGELFF.

V usage is TRBV18 and J usage is TRBJ2-7; D unresolved. Looked up from germline, CDR1 is KGHSH and CDR2 is LQKENI. The CDR3 has 14 amino acids. V shed 2 bases and J shed 6 bases, with 14 bases lying between them. This CDR3 is CASSPVGAPGEQYF. The CDR3 nucleotides are TGTGCCAGCTCACCAGTAGGAGCGCCAGGCGAGCAGTACTTC.